This record concerns one T cell receptor beta chain sequence. Its antigen remains unidentified. Libraries were prepared by immunoSEQ multiplex PCR; TCRdb keeps only in-frame clonotypes and omits some of them. The data show roughly 92,000 clones, with about 87% seen just once and roughly 0.28% held by the top ten. This record belongs to a study of graft-versus-host responses after intestinal transplantation. For the study at large: For 2 to 4 years after anti-thymocyte globulin induction, all recipients took tacrolimus and steroids.

V lost 1 base, J lost 0 bases, and 8 bases lay in between. The CDR3 totals 15 residues. CDR1 is SGHRS, CDR2 YFSETQ, per germline. The chain joins TRBV5-1 to TRBJ2-1, with TRBD2 as a possible D gene (5 bases). The source is a human donor who was the organ donor for an intestinal transplant. The material was unstimulated CD4+ T cells sorted from spleen or lymph node cells, obtained before transplant. In DNA form, the CDR3 reads TGCGCCAGCAGCTTGAGTGGGAGCTCCTACAATGAGCAGTTCTTC. Its protein is CASSLSGSSYNEQFF.